This TCR beta chain was sequenced for a study of cytomegalovirus exposure and HLA in healthy donors. Vbeta (60) and Jbeta (13) primers were used in the PCR. TCRdb keeps only in-frame clones here, not all; method: immunoSEQ multiplex PCR. This sample carries fewer than 200,000 clones, roughly a tenth of them seen once, and the ten largest clones take roughly 1.4%. The CDR3 is 16 amino acids. After removal of 0 bases from V and 7 bases from J, the junction contained 10 bases not matched to a gene. The germline V gene has CDR1 SGHNT and CDR2 YYREEE (reference sequence). The source of this sequence is a woman in her twenties or thirties in good health and CMV-seropositive. This rearrangement joins TRBV5-4 to TRBJ2-1, with TRBD2 identical over 7 bases. Material: PBMCs. The CDR3 protein is CASSLVVASGINEQFF. In DNA form, the CDR3 reads TGTGCCAGCAGCTTGGTCGTGGCTAGCGGTATTAATGAGCAGTTCTTC.